The clone carrying this T cell receptor (beta chain) was observed a few times. The CDR3 runs to 12 residues. V gave up 5 bases and J gave up 7 bases, with 9 bases separating them. The V gene's germline CDR1 is SEHNR and CDR2 FQNEAQ (reference sequence). Measured with immunoSEQ multiplex PCR; TCRdb has only the in-frame clones, and not every one. The sample shows about 1.5 million clones, 95% to 99% of them seen only once. The data stem from a study of shared clonotypes between healthy human individuals. Study summary: Each donor's CD4 naive and CD4 memory cells filled three plates apiece, CD8 naive two, and CD8 memory one.

The receptor comes from a man under 40 in good health. The chain uses TRBV7-9 and TRBJ2-1; D may match TRBD1 or TRBD2 (6 bases each). Sequences were obtained from naive CD4+ T cells sorted from blood. Subset in this sample: CD45RA+ positively selected. The CDR3 DNA is TGTGCCAGCAGCCGAGGGGGGAATGAGCAGTTCTTC. This translates into CASSRGGNEQFF.